This T cell receptor (beta chain) was documented in a study of T cell repertoires in cytomegalovirus infection. Across the whole study: Both a matching HLA type and CMV infection were indicated by public TCR beta signatures.

By share of the sample, this clonotype is medium-sized. Its target is unknown. Trimming cost V 2 bases and J 0 bases, with 11 bases left between them. Germline-derived CDR1 and CDR2 are SGHVS and FNYEAQ. This CDR3 has 16 amino acids. TCRdb passed the reads through MiXCR, listing each CDR3 protein once. The table includes about 920,000 distinct CDR3 sequences, approximately 31% detected once. The sequence came from a human donor in good health (CMV status not recorded). Some clones in this sample may be carry-over from other donors' samples. The chain joins TRBV7-6 to TRBJ2-1, with unresolved D. The source material was cultured CD8+ T cells from PBMCs, sampled from culture after CMV antigen stimulation. The CDR3 sequence: CASSLSSSSSYNEQFF. The CDR3 nucleotides are TGTGCCAGCAGCTTATCCAGCAGTAGCTCCTACAATGAGCAGTTCTTC. Based on the CDR3 plus reference TRBV7-6 and TRBJ2-1, the full variable domain is GAGVSQSPRYKVTKRGQDVALRCDPISGHVSLYWYRQALGQGPEFLTYFNYEAQQDKSGLPNDRFSAERPEGSISTLTIQRTEQRDSAMYRCASSLSSSSSYNEQFFGPGTRLTVL.